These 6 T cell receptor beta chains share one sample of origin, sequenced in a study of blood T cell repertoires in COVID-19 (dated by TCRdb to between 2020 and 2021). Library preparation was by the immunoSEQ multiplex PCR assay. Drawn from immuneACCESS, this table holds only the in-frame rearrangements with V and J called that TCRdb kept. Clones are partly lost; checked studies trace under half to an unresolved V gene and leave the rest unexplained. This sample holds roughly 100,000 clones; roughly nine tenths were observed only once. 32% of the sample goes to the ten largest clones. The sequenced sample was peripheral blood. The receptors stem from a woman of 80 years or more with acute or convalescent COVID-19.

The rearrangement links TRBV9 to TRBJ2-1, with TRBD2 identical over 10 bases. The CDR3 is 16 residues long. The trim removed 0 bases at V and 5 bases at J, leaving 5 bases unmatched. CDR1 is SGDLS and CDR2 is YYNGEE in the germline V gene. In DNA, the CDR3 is TGTGCCAGCAGCGTAGGGGTAGCGGGGGGACACAATGAGCAGTTCTTC. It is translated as CASSVGVAGGHNEQFF.

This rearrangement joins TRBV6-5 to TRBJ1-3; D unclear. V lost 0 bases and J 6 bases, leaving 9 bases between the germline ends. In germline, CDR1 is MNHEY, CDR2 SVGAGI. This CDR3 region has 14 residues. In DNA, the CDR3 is TGTGCCAGCAGTTACTCGTGGGGAGAAAACACCATATATTTT. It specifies CASSYSWGENTIYF.

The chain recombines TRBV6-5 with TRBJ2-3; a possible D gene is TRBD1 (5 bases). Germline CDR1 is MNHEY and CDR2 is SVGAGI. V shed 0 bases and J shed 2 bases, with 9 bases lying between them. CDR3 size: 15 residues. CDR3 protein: CASSYSAGYTDTQYF. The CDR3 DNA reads TGTGCCAGCAGTTACTCAGCAGGGTACACAGATACGCAGTATTTT.

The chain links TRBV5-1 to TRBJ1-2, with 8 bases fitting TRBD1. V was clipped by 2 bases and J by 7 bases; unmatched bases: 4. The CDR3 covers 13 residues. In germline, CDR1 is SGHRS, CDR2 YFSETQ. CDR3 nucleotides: TGCGCCAGCAGCTTAGGACAGGGAGCTGGCTACACCTTC. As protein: CASSLGQGAGYTF.

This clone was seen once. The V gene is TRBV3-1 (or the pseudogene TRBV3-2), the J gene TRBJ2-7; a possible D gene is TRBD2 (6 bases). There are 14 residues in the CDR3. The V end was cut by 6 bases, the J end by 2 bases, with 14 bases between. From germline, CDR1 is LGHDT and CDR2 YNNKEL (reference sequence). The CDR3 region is CASRRSGGAYEQYF. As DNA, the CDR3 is TGTGCCAGCAGGCGATCCGGGGGAGCCTACGAGCAGTACTTC.

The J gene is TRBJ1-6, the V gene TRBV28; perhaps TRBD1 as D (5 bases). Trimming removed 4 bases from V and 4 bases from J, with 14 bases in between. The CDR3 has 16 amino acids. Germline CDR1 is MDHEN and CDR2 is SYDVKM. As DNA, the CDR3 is TGTGCCAGCAGTTCCCCGACAGACCGATATAATTCACCCCTCCACTTT. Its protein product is CASSSPTDRYNSPLHF.